These 27 T cell receptor beta chains were all obtained from the same sample, sequenced in a study of blood T cell repertoires in COVID-19. Method: immunoSEQ multiplex PCR; TCRdb's copy keeps in-frame clones and lacks some. The sample yields around 420,000 clones, roughly 90% seen once. The sequencing input was PBMCs or T cells enriched from blood (not recorded which). The receptors derive from a woman aged 40 to 49 with acute COVID-19.

The genes are TRBV29-1 and TRBJ1-3; a weak D match, TRBD1 (5 bases). This CDR3 region has 12 residues. Germline V gene sequence: CDR1 SQVTM, CDR2 ANQGSEA. The V end was cut by 6 bases, the J end by 1 base, with 7 bases between. CDR3 residues: CSVWTSGNTIYF. The CDR3 DNA reads TGCAGCGTATGGACATCTGGAAACACCATATATTTT.

This rearrangement joins TRBV18 to TRBJ1-2, with 8 bases matching TRBD1. Germline loops: CDR1 KGHSH, CDR2 LQKENI. V gave up 2 bases and J gave up 8 bases; unmatched junction bases: 7. This CDR3 spans 14 amino acids. CDR3 sequence: CASSPFETGEGYTF. CDR3 nucleotide sequence: TGTGCCAGCTCACCATTTGAGACAGGGGAAGGCTACACCTTC.

The genes are TRBV4-1 and TRBJ2-1; TRBD2 matches at 8 bases. The germline V gene has CDR1 MGHRA and CDR2 YSYEKL. The ends lost 1 base at V and 7 bases at J; junction bases unmatched: 12. There are 17 residues in the CDR3. DNA of the CDR3: TGCGCCAGCAGCCAAGTACCCGGCGGGACTAGTGGGAATGAGCAGTTCTTC. Protein product: CASSQVPGGTSGNEQFF.

The chain carries TRBV30 and TRBJ2-1; 11 nucleotides align to TRBD1. Germline lookup yields CDR1 GTSNPN and CDR2 SVGIG (reference sequence). The junction had 15 bases not matched to a gene; V was cut back by 8 bases and J by 15 bases. The CDR3 extends over 13 amino acids. The CDR3 DNA sequence: TGTGCCCTGGAGGACAGGGGGCAGTTTCCGGCGTTCTTC. This sequence encodes CALEDRGQFPAFF.

This rearrangement joins TRBV6-5 to TRBJ1-4; D gene ambiguous. V shed 2 bases and J shed 5 bases, with 9 bases lying between them. Germline CDR1 MNHEY, CDR2 SVGAGI. The CDR3 runs 14 residues. CDR3 in DNA: TGTGCCAGCAGTTACGGCGGACTGAATGAAAAACTGTTTTTT. This codes for CASSYGGLNEKLFF.

The J gene is TRBJ2-7, the V gene TRBV11-2; tentatively, D is TRBD1 (6 bases). The CDR3 totals 14 residues. Germline CDR1 reads SGHAT; CDR2 reads FQNNGV. V dropped 0 bases and J dropped 1 base, with 7 bases sitting between them. The DNA of the CDR3 is TGTGCCAGCAGCTTAGACAGGGGTTCCTACGAGCAGTACTTC. This translates into CASSLDRGSYEQYF.

The rearrangement joins TRBV9 to TRBJ2-7, with 7 bases identical to TRBD2. The CDR3 consists of 19 residues. Per germline, CDR1 SGDLS and CDR2 YYNGEE. V shed 10 bases, J shed 1 base, and the junction held 26 bases outside the gene matches. The CDR3 region is CAGIGLRTLLGRGSYEQYF. The CDR3 DNA sequence: TGTGCCGGGATCGGACTGCGGACCCTTCTTGGGCGGGGGTCCTACGAGCAGTACTTC.

This clone was found a few times. J is TRBJ2-7 and V is TRBV2; D is perhaps TRBD2 (5 bases). The length of the CDR3 is 16 residues. V was cut by 3 bases and J by 0 bases, with 15 bases left in between. Germline V CDR1 and CDR2: SNHLY, FYNNEI. CDR3: CASSDLAGLSSYEQYF. The CDR3 DNA reads TGTGCCAGCAGTGACTTGGCGGGTTTGAGCTCCTACGAGCAGTACTTC. The complete variable domain, with remaining parts taken from reference TRBV2 and TRBJ2-7, reads EPEVTQTPSHQVTQMGQEVILRCVPISNHLYFYWYRQILGQKVEFLVSFYNNEISEKSEIFDDQFSVERPDGSNFTLKIRSTKLEDSAMYFCASSDLAGLSSYEQYFGPGTRLTVT.

The rearrangement links TRBV18 to TRBJ1-2; 9 positions agree with TRBD1. The CDR3 is 14 amino acids. Per germline, CDR1 KGHSH and CDR2 LQKENI. V gave up 4 bases and J gave up 3 bases; unmatched junction bases: 3. This chain's CDR3 is CASSRDRVDYGYTF. The CDR3 coding sequence is TGTGCCAGCTCACGGGACAGGGTGGACTATGGCTACACCTTC.

The chain couples TRBV7-2 to TRBJ1-3; D is possibly TRBD1 (5 bases). The CDR3 runs to 14 residues. V was pared by 5 bases and J by 2 bases, with 10 bases between. Germline CDR1 SGHTA, CDR2 FQGNSA. The CDR3 region is CASSPRGAGNTIYF. The DNA of the CDR3 is TGTGCCAGCAGCCCCCGGGGGGCTGGAAACACCATATATTTT.

The rearrangement links TRBV27 to TRBJ2-5, with 11 nucleotides matching TRBD1. V was pared by 6 bases and J by 5 bases, with 8 bases of the junction left unmatched. CDR1 MNHEY and CDR2 SMNVEV come from the germline V gene (reference sequence). CDR3 length: 15 residues. CDR3 in amino acids: CASSLGQGAWETQYF. The CDR3 DNA is TGTGCCAGCAGCCTTGGACAGGGGGCTTGGGAGACCCAGTACTTC.

This clone was seen just once. The chain is built from TRBV25-1 and TRBJ1-2, with 7 bases lining up with TRBD1. With 2 bases clipped from V and 2 bases from J, the junction kept 5 bases outside the gene matches. The CDR3 covers 15 residues. CDR1 MGHDK and CDR2 SYGVNS come from the germline V gene. DNA of the CDR3: TGTGCCAGCAGTGAAACCGGGACAGAGAACTATGGCTACACCTTC. This gives the protein CASSETGTENYGYTF.

The CDR3 DNA reads as TGTGCCAGTAGTGCCTGGACTGCAACTAATGAAAAACTGTTTTTT. Translating gives CASSAWTATNEKLFF. The chain joins TRBV19 to TRBJ1-4; no clear D gene. Germline V gene lookup returns CDR1 LNHDA and CDR2 SQIVND (reference sequence). V lost 5 bases to trimming and J lost 0 bases, with 10 bases between them. The CDR3 runs 15 residues.

The chain employs TRBV18 and TRBJ2-7; TRBD1 aligns across 8 bases. The germline V gene encodes CDR1 KGHSH and CDR2 LQKENI. The CDR3 has 15 residues. V trimming: 3 bases; J trimming: 2 bases; junction bases outside the gene matches: 6. The CDR3 DNA reads as TGTGCCAGCTCACCCGGCGGACAGGGTACCTACGAGCAGTACTTC. Residues: CASSPGGQGTYEQYF.

The chain couples TRBV5-1 to TRBJ1-2; D possibly corresponds to TRBD1 (5 bases). The V gene lost 4 bases and the J gene lost 1 base, with 11 bases spanning the gap. Germline V gives CDR1 SGHRS, CDR2 YFSETQ. The CDR3 loop spans 14 amino acids. CDR3 sequence (DNA): TGCGCCAGCAGCGTTAGGGGCGATAACTATGGCTACACCTTC. Translation: CASSVRGDNYGYTF.

This clone showed up just once. Other DNA variants within this sample encode the same CDR3. CDR3 bases: TGTGCCAGCAGTGGAGACAGATATGGCTACACCTTC. Translation: CASSGDRYGYTF. V and J are TRBV2 and TRBJ1-2; D possibly corresponds to TRBD1 (5 bases). Trimming took off 4 bases at V and 5 bases at J, with 8 bases between the two ends. This CDR3 has 12 residues. The germline CDR1 and CDR2 sequences are SNHLY and FYNNEI.

The chain joins TRBV6-5 to TRBJ1-5; D is perhaps TRBD1 (6 bases). The ends were cut back, 5 bases at V and 7 bases at J, with 12 bases in the middle. The V gene's germline CDR1 is MNHEY and CDR2 SVGAGI. The CDR3 loop spans 13 amino acids. CDR3 amino acids: CASSRGGNQPQHF. CDR3 in DNA: TGTGCCAGCAGTCGAGGGGGAAACCAGCCCCAGCATTTT.

The J gene is TRBJ2-3, the V gene TRBV5-1; 10 bases match TRBD2. The J segment lost 7 bases and the V segment lost 0 bases, leaving 11 bases of the junction unmatched. The CDR3 consists of 17 residues. Germline CDR1 SGHRS, CDR2 YFSETQ. CDR3 in amino acids: CASSLDPSGGARYTQYF. The DNA of the CDR3 is TGCGCCAGCAGCTTGGACCCAAGCGGGGGGGCACGATATACGCAGTATTTT.

The gene calls are TRBV10-3 and TRBJ1-3; tentative D call: TRBD1 (5 bases). The germline V gene encodes CDR1 ENHRY and CDR2 SYGVKD. The CDR3 is 15 residues long. V dropped 9 bases and J dropped 0 bases, with 15 bases sitting between them. The CDR3 coding sequence is TGTGCCATATCCGCGGGGGGAAACTCTGGAAACACCATATATTTT. It codes for CAISAGGNSGNTIYF.

This clone was counted only a few times. J is TRBJ1-6 and V is TRBV5-1; 8 nucleotides line up with TRBD1. The germline V gene has CDR1 SGHRS and CDR2 YFSETQ. V shed 1 base and J 9 bases; nucleotides not matched to a gene: 6. The CDR3 loop spans 15 amino acids. In DNA, the CDR3 is TGCGCCAGCAGCTTGTTGCAGGGGGCGGCTTCACCCCTCCACTTT. This sequence encodes CASSLLQGAASPLHF.

This clone has only one observation. The rearrangement joins TRBV9 to TRBJ1-3, with D possibly TRBD1 on 6 matching bases. Trimming took 3 bases from V and 0 from J, leaving 10 bases between them. Germline V gene data show CDR1 as SGDLS and CDR2 as YYNGEE. The CDR3 loop spans 15 amino acids. The CDR3 here is CASSADSFSGNTIYF. The CDR3 DNA sequence: TGTGCCAGCAGCGCGGACAGCTTCTCTGGAAACACCATATATTTT.

The V and J genes are TRBV25-1 and TRBJ1-6; 7 bases match TRBD1. Germline loops: CDR1 MGHDK, CDR2 SYGVNS. V was pared by 4 bases and J by 9 bases, with 9 bases of the junction left unmatched. The CDR3 has 15 residues. This chain's CDR3 is CASSGTGTVPSPLHF. The CDR3 bases are TGTGCCAGCAGTGGAACCGGGACAGTTCCTTCACCCCTCCACTTT.

CDR3 nucleotide sequence: TGCAGTGCTAGTTATACAGCCGTTGAAGCTTTCTTT. Protein: CSASYTAVEAFF. V gene TRBV20-1 combines with J gene TRBJ1-1; D gene ambiguous. Trimming left V 3 bases short and J 7 bases short, with 12 bases between. The CDR3 extends over 12 amino acids. The germline gives CDR1 DFQATT, CDR2 SNEGSKA (reference sequence).

This chain uses TRBV19 with TRBJ2-2; maybe TRBD1 (6 bases). Germline V CDR1 and CDR2: LNHDA, SQIVND (reference sequence). This CDR3 contains 17 residues. Trimming cost V 5 bases and J 2 bases, with 18 bases left between them. The CDR3 region has the DNA TGTGCCAGTAGTTATTATTGGGGGCGAAAAAACACCGGGGAGCTGTTTTTT. Protein: CASSYYWGRKNTGELFF.

This sequence joins TRBV5-6 and TRBJ2-5; D perhaps matches TRBD1 (5 bases). Germline CDR1 reads SGHDT; CDR2 reads YYEEEE. This CDR3 spans 13 amino acids. Trimming left V 0 bases short and J 7 bases short, with 10 bases between. The chain's CDR3 is CASSLGGPGTQYF. The CDR3 DNA is TGTGCCAGCAGCTTGGGGGGCCCGGGGACCCAGTACTTC.

The genes are TRBV5-1 and TRBJ2-7, with 7 bases matching TRBD1. Per the germline V gene, CDR1 is SGHRS and CDR2 is YFSETQ. This CDR3 is built from 15 residues. The junction had 10 bases not matched to a gene; V was cut back by 3 bases and J by 4 bases. The DNA of the CDR3 is TGCGCCAGCAGCTACGGACAGGCGGGCCGGTACGAGCAGTACTTC. This sequence encodes CASSYGQAGRYEQYF.

The gene calls are TRBV7-9 and TRBJ1-2; TRBD1 matches 9 bases. After removal of 5 bases from V and 7 bases from J, the junction contained 8 bases not matched to a gene. The CDR3 extends over 14 amino acids. Germline CDR1 is SEHNR and CDR2 is FQNEAQ (reference sequence). CDR3 loop: CASSGGQGQRGYTF. In nucleotides, the CDR3 is TGTGCCAGCAGCGGCGGACAGGGGCAACGTGGCTACACCTTC.